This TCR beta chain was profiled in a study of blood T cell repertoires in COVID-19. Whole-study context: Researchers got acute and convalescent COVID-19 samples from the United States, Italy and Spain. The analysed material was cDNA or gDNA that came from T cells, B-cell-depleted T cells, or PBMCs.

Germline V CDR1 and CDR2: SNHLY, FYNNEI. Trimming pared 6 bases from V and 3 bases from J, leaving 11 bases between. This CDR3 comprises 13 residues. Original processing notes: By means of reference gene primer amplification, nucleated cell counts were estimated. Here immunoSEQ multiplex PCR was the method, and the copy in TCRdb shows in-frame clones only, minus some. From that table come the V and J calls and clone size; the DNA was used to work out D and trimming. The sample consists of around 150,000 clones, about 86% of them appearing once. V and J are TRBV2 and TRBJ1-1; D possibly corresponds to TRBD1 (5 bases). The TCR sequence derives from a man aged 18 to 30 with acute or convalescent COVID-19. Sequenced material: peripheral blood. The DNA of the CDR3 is TGTGCCAGCAGACCCGGGGGAGACACTGAAGCTTTCTTT. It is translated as CASRPGGDTEAFF.